These 23 T cell receptor beta chains originate from one sample sequenced in a study of cytomegalovirus exposure and HLA in healthy donors. 13 Jbeta primers and 60 Vbeta primers were used for the PCR. The data were produced by immunoSEQ multiplex PCR, yet TCRdb's version contains in-frame clones alone and is incomplete. This repertoire shows under 150,000 clones, about 80% found once; its top ten account for 2.7%. Sequencing was performed on PBMCs. The origin of the receptors is a boy younger than 10 in good health and CMV-seronegative.

V and J are TRBV13 and TRBJ2-1, with 7 bases that match TRBD2. This CDR3 has 17 residues. V lost 6 bases and J lost 7; bases outside the gene matches: 18. Looked up from germline, CDR1 is PRHDT and CDR2 is FYEKMQ (reference sequence). The CDR3 bases are TGTGCCAGCAGATCACGAGCCCGGGACTACCCCAATAATGAGCAGTTCTTC. It yields the protein CASRSRARDYPNNEQFF.

The rearrangement links TRBV9 to TRBJ2-3; the D gene is possibly TRBD2 (6 bases). The CDR3 consists of 18 residues. Trimming pared 0 bases from V and 2 bases from J, leaving 19 bases between. Germline V gene data show CDR1 as SGDLS and CDR2 as YYNGEE. The chain's CDR3 is CASSVAGGAGVITDTQYF. CDR3 sequence (DNA): TGTGCCAGCAGCGTAGCTGGGGGAGCGGGCGTCATCACAGATACGCAGTATTTT.

This CDR3 reads CASSHHAAVGVGETQYF. DNA of the CDR3: TGTGCCAGCAGCCATCATGCGGCGGTCGGGGTGGGGGAGACCCAGTACTTC. V is TRBV7-2 and J is TRBJ2-5; possible D gene TRBD2, 5 bases. There are 17 residues in the CDR3. Per germline, CDR1 SGHTA and CDR2 FQGNSA. V lost 5 bases and J lost 5, with 24 bases in between.

This clone was counted ten times or more. V and J are TRBV19 and TRBJ1-1, with 12 bases matching TRBD1. The germline V gene has CDR1 LNHDA and CDR2 SQIVND (reference sequence). Unmatched junction bases numbered 8, after V lost 5 bases and J lost 4 bases. This CDR3 has 16 amino acids. CDR3 sequence: CASSLRDRGPSTEAFF. Here the CDR3 DNA reads TGTGCCAGTAGTCTCCGGGACAGGGGGCCGAGCACTGAAGCTTTCTTT.

The genes are TRBV7-6 and TRBJ1-1; the D is unclear. The ends were cut back, 3 bases at V and 2 bases at J, with 7 bases in the middle. Germline assignment: CDR1 SGHVS and CDR2 FNYEAQ. The CDR3 consists of 13 residues. CDR3: CASSLGSNTEAFF. The CDR3 region has the DNA TGTGCCAGCAGCTTGGGCAGTAACACTGAAGCTTTCTTT.

As concerns this clone: Additional DNA sequences in this sample encode the identical CDR3. This rearrangement joins TRBV6-4 to TRBJ2-1; D may be TRBD2 (6 bases). The V end was cut by 0 bases, the J end by 4 bases, with 10 bases between. Germline CDR1 reads MRHNA; CDR2 reads SNTAGT. This CDR3 has 15 residues. The CDR3 DNA is TGTGCCAGCAGTGACTCGGGGGGTGATTACAATGAGCAGTTCTTC. This translates into CASSDSGGDYNEQFF.

CDR3 DNA sequence: TGTGCCAGCAGTTTCACGACAGGGGAAGGAGAGACCCAGTACTTC. This codes for CASSFTTGEGETQYF. J is TRBJ2-5 and V is TRBV27; TRBD1 matches at 8 bases. Germline V gene lookup returns CDR1 MNHEY and CDR2 SMNVEV (reference sequence). Trimming took 3 bases from V and 4 from J; bases not matched to a gene: 7. This CDR3 spans 15 amino acids.

The chain combines TRBV30 with TRBJ2-1; D ambiguous. The germline V and J ends were trimmed by 1 base and 1 base, with 5 bases remaining between them. This CDR3 is built from 13 residues. Germline CDR1 reads GTSNPN; CDR2 reads SVGIG (reference sequence). CDR3 DNA sequence: TGTGCCTGGAGTGGCGTTTCCTACAATGAGCAGTTCTTC. This sequence encodes CAWSGVSYNEQFF.

The DNA for the CDR3 is TGTGCCACCAGCAGGGAACTAGCGGGAGGCACAGATACGCAGTATTTT. It codes for CATSRELAGGTDTQYF. The chain carries TRBV15 and TRBJ2-3; 11 bases align to TRBD2. CDR1 and CDR2 (germline): LNHNV, YYDKDF (reference sequence). Trimming took 3 bases from V and 1 from J; bases not matched to a gene: 3. The CDR3 contains 16 residues.

This clone showed up just once. The CDR3 loop reads CATVGTGVAYEQYF. The CDR3 nucleotides are TGTGCCACTGTAGGGACAGGGGTCGCCTACGAGCAGTACTTC. The chain joins TRBV10-3 to TRBJ2-7, with 10 bases that match TRBD1. Germline CDR1 is ENHRY and CDR2 is SYGVKD. The CDR3 extends over 14 amino acids. Losses at the gene ends were 10 bases for V and 2 bases for J; bases not matched to a gene: 8.

The chain employs TRBV4-1 and TRBJ2-2, with D possibly being TRBD2 (5 bases). This CDR3 has 15 amino acids. The V gene lost 4 bases and the J gene lost 3 bases, with 12 bases spanning the gap. The germline gives CDR1 MGHRA, CDR2 YSYEKL. The chain's CDR3 is CASSLGWEYTGELFF. CDR3 nucleotides: TGCGCCAGCAGCCTTGGTTGGGAGTACACCGGGGAGCTGTTTTTT.

V gene TRBV27 combines with J gene TRBJ1-2, with D perhaps matching TRBD1 (5 bases). The length of the CDR3 is 13 residues. V dropped 6 bases and J dropped 4 bases, with 12 bases sitting between them. CDR1 and CDR2 (germline): MNHEY, SMNVEV (reference sequence). Here the CDR3 reads CASRPTGGYGYTF. For the CDR3, the DNA is TGTGCCAGCAGACCCACGGGGGGCTATGGCTACACCTTC.

V gene TRBV11-2 combines with J gene TRBJ2-3; 7 positions agree with TRBD2. The germline V gene has CDR1 SGHAT and CDR2 FQNNGV. J was trimmed by 4 bases and V by 5 bases; bases with no gene match: 9. The CDR3 is 15 residues long. The CDR3 sequence: CASSPWRERADTQYF. DNA of the CDR3: TGTGCCAGCAGCCCCTGGCGGGAGCGCGCAGATACGCAGTATTTT. Variable domain in full (rest from reference TRBV11-2 and TRBJ2-3): EAGVAQSPRYKIIEKRQSVAFWCNPISGHATLYWYQQILGQGPKLLIQFQNNGVVDDSQLPKDRFSAERLKGVDSTLKIQPAKLEDSAVYLCASSPWRERADTQYFGPGTRLTVL.

The chain has TRBV19 and TRBJ1-5; D not certain. The CDR3 has 11 amino acids. V was pared by 1 base and J by 11 bases, with 6 bases between. Germline V lookup: CDR1 LNHDA, CDR2 SQIVND (reference sequence). The chain's CDR3 is CASSIAESQHF. CDR3 coding DNA: TGTGCCAGTAGTATAGCGGAGTCCCAGCATTTT.

The rearrangement links TRBV6-1 to TRBJ2-6; perhaps TRBD2 as D (6 bases). CDR1 is MNHNS and CDR2 is SASEGT in the germline V gene. V was shortened by 6 bases and J by 0 bases, with 9 bases between the two germline ends. The CDR3 spans 15 residues. In DNA, the CDR3 is TGTGCCAGCAGCCCCGGGGGCTCTGGGGCCAACGTCCTGACTTTC. This gives the protein CASSPGGSGANVLTF.

The genes are TRBV28 and TRBJ1-3; TRBD1 might be the D (6 bases). CDR1 is MDHEN, CDR2 SYDVKM, per germline. There are 15 residues in the CDR3. The V end lost 3 bases, the J end lost 1 base, and 10 bases lay between the germline ends. The CDR3 nucleotides read TGTGCCAGCAGTTTTGGGGGGGCATCTGGAAACACCATATATTTT. This gives the protein CASSFGGASGNTIYF. The complete variable domain, with remaining parts taken from reference TRBV28 and TRBJ1-3, reads DVKVTQSSRYLVKRTGEKVFLECVQDMDHENMFWYRQDPGLGLRLIYFSYDVKMKEKGDIPEGYSVSREKKERFSLILESASTNQTSMYLCASSFGGASGNTIYFGEGSWLTVV.

V and J are TRBV5-1 and TRBJ2-2; D might be TRBD2 (5 bases). The CDR3 is 18 residues long. The germline CDR1 and CDR2 sequences are SGHRS and YFSETQ. The V gene lost 4 bases and the J gene lost 0 bases, with 19 bases spanning the gap. The CDR3 protein is CASSELSRGISNTGELFF. In nucleotides, the CDR3 is TGCGCCAGCAGCGAGCTATCACGGGGTATTTCGAACACCGGGGAGCTGTTTTTT.

The chain combines TRBV19 with TRBJ1-1; D unresolved. V was cut by 4 bases and J by 1 base, with 7 bases left in between. Looked up from germline, CDR1 is LNHDA and CDR2 is SQIVND (reference sequence). The CDR3 runs 13 residues. CDR3 protein: CASSKGENTEAFF. CDR3 bases: TGTGCCAGTAGTAAGGGAGAGAACACTGAAGCTTTCTTT.

This chain joins TRBV4-1 and TRBJ1-2; no clear D gene. Per the germline V gene, CDR1 is MGHRA and CDR2 is YSYEKL. The CDR3 contains 13 residues. V lost 0 bases to trimming and J lost 4 bases, with 6 bases between them. This chain's CDR3 is CASSQENLYGYTF. In nucleotides, the CDR3 is TGCGCCAGCAGCCAAGAAAATCTCTATGGCTACACCTTC.

With respect to this clone: Relative to the germline gene, one junction end is altered; a read error may explain this. V usage is TRBV7-2 and J usage is TRBJ1-3; 8 bases are shared with TRBD1. The CDR3 is made up of 14 amino acids. Germline lookup yields CDR1 SGHTA and CDR2 FQGNSA. This CDR3 is CASRPTGAGSTIYF. In DNA, the CDR3 is TGTGCCAGCAGACCGACAGGGGCTGGAAGCACCATATATTTT.

In its sample, this clone was seen once. The chain joins TRBV2 to TRBJ1-4; D call uncertain. Trimming cost V 7 bases and J 0 bases, with 9 bases left between them. CDR3 length: 14 amino acids. The germline gives CDR1 SNHLY, CDR2 FYNNEI. CDR3 residues: CASTTVATNEKLFF. DNA for the CDR3: TGTGCCAGCACTACGGTTGCAACTAATGAAAAACTGTTTTTT.

V and J are TRBV19 and TRBJ2-2, with D possibly TRBD1 on 5 matching bases. This CDR3 is 14 amino acids long. V lost 7 bases and J lost 1, with 10 bases in between. Germline CDR1 LNHDA, CDR2 SQIVND (reference sequence). Written as DNA, the CDR3 is TGTGCCAGTAAGGGGTGGGGGAACACCGGGGAGCTGTTTTTT. This translates into CASKGWGNTGELFF.

This clone appeared once. The chain couples TRBV19 to TRBJ2-4; 8 bases are a match to TRBD1. The junction had 10 bases not matched to a gene; V was cut back by 6 bases and J by 0 bases. The CDR3 runs to 17 residues. Germline loops: CDR1 LNHDA, CDR2 SQIVND (reference sequence). The CDR3 DNA is TGTGCCAGTAGCGGACAGGGCGGAATGAGAGCCAAAAACATTCAGTACTTC. This gives the protein CASSGQGGMRAKNIQYF.